What follows are 19 T cell receptor beta chains derived from one specimen sequenced in a study of PD-1 blockade in classical Hodgkin lymphoma (dated by TCRdb to between 2020 and 2021). Explained via the paper, the time point label denotes: cycle 2 day 1 (C2D1) of nivolumab. All trial patients had relapsed after autologous stem cell transplantation, with cohorts A, B and C differing in prior brentuximab vedotin exposure. The library was built by means of the immunoSEQ multiplex PCR assay. The immuneACCESS repertoire file appears here via TCRdb, limited to in-frame rearrangements. These files lack a portion of the clones; in checked studies, under half of the deficit traces to unresolved V genes, and the cause of the others is not known. This sample gives some 84,000 clones in total; 92% of them show up just once. Approximately 2.4% of the sample belongs to the ten largest clones. This specimen was peripheral blood mononuclear cells (PBMCs), taken before the second cycle of nivolumab. The receptors originated from a human donor with classical Hodgkin lymphoma.

The chain has TRBV5-1 and TRBJ2-7; D remains unclear. In germline, CDR1 is SGHRS, CDR2 YFSETQ. Trimming took off 0 bases at V and 0 bases at J, with 7 bases between the two ends. The CDR3 has 14 residues. The CDR3 loop reads CASSLVGNSYEQYF. CDR3 bases: TGCGCCAGCAGCTTGGTTGGCAACTCCTACGAGCAGTACTTC.

The J gene is TRBJ2-1, the V gene TRBV7-9; 9 bases match TRBD2. The length of the CDR3 is 16 residues. V trimming: 5 bases; J trimming: 5 bases; junction bases outside the gene matches: 10. Germline CDR1 SEHNR, CDR2 FQNEAQ (reference sequence). The CDR3 region is CASSPWEREVHNEQFF. The CDR3 nucleotides read TGTGCCAGCAGCCCATGGGAGCGGGAGGTTCACAATGAGCAGTTCTTC.

This clone has just one count. V is TRBV4-1 and J is TRBJ2-1; the D is unclear. V lost 4 bases to trimming and J lost 4 bases, with 14 bases between them. The CDR3 has 15 residues. CDR1 is MGHRA and CDR2 is YSYEKL in the germline V gene. The DNA of the CDR3 is TGCGCCAGCAGCCTACTCGGAGTAAGGTACAATGAGCAGTTCTTC. Translation gives CASSLLGVRYNEQFF.

This clone was detected only once. The CDR3 DNA sequence: TGTGCCAGCAGTTACCTTAGCGGGAGTGAGCAGTTCTTC. Amino acid sequence: CASSYLSGSEQFF. The chain recombines TRBV6-5 with TRBJ2-1, with TRBD2 identical over 9 bases. The V and J ends lost 2 bases and 9 bases, in that order; junction bases with no gene match: 2. Germline V gene lookup returns CDR1 MNHEY and CDR2 SVGAGI. The CDR3 totals 13 residues.

The gene calls are TRBV4-1 and TRBJ2-2; 13 bases line up with TRBD2. The J segment lost 0 bases and the V segment lost 3 bases, leaving 10 bases of the junction unmatched. Germline V CDR1 and CDR2: MGHRA, YSYEKL. The CDR3 totals 20 residues. Written as DNA, the CDR3 is TGCGCCAGCAGCCACTCCCGGCCGACTAGCGGGAGGCCGAACACCGGGGAGCTGTTTTTT. It is translated as CASSHSRPTSGRPNTGELFF.

The chain combines TRBV7-9 with TRBJ2-3, with TRBD1 identical over 7 bases. The germline gives CDR1 SEHNR, CDR2 FQNEAQ (reference sequence). There are 14 residues in the CDR3. V shed 8 bases, J shed 2 bases, and the junction held 7 bases outside the gene matches. CDR3 nucleotide sequence: TGTGCCAGCCTGACAGGGTTGGTCACAGATACGCAGTATTTT. The encoded protein is CASLTGLVTDTQYF.

In DNA, the CDR3 is TGTGCCAGCAGCTTAAGAAGGGGACCCCATAATGAGCAGTTCTTC. Amino acids: CASSLRRGPHNEQFF. The V gene is TRBV7-7, the J gene TRBJ2-1; the D gene could be TRBD1 or TRBD2 (5 bases each). This CDR3 has 15 residues. Germline values: CDR1 SSHAT, CDR2 FNYEAQ (reference sequence). Trimming shortened V by 2 bases and J by 7 bases, and 15 bases separated the two germline ends.

The CDR3 region is CASSRGGNEQFF. CDR3 nucleotides: TGTGCCAGCAGTAGGGGAGGCAATGAGCAGTTCTTC. This chain connects TRBV13 to TRBJ2-1; perhaps TRBD2 as D (6 bases). Trimming stripped 6 bases from V and 6 bases from J, with 9 bases between. The CDR3 consists of 12 residues. Germline loops: CDR1 PRHDT, CDR2 FYEKMQ (reference sequence).

This clone has only a few counts. V gene TRBV20-1 combines with J gene TRBJ1-2, with D hard to call. V lost 3 bases to trimming and J lost 6 bases, with 8 bases between them. Germline-derived CDR1 and CDR2 are DFQATT and SNEGSKA (reference sequence). This CDR3 is 11 amino acids long. CDR3 coding DNA: TGCAGTGCTAGGGGTGTCAATGGCTACACCTTC. Translating gives CSARGVNGYTF.

This rearrangement joins TRBV7-6 to TRBJ2-7; D may be TRBD1 (6 bases). V was trimmed by 5 bases and J by 6 bases, leaving 23 bases between them. The CDR3 has 16 amino acids. Germline V gene sequence: CDR1 SGHVS, CDR2 FNYEAQ. The CDR3 DNA follows: TGTGCCAGCAGCCTAAGATATGGGGCAGGGGAAGGCGAGCAGTACTTC. Translation gives CASSLRYGAGEGEQYF.

CDR3 sequence (DNA): TGTGCCAGCAGCTCCGGGAGCGCCGGGAACTACAATGAGCAGTTCTTC. This gives the protein CASSSGSAGNYNEQFF. The rearrangement uses TRBV27 and TRBJ2-1, with D possibly TRBD2 on 6 matching bases. This CDR3 is 16 amino acids long. Looked up from germline, CDR1 is MNHEY and CDR2 is SMNVEV (reference sequence). The V end lost 6 bases, the J end lost 3 bases, and 18 bases lay between the germline ends.

This chain links TRBV27 with TRBJ1-3; unclear D gene. In germline, CDR1 is MNHEY, CDR2 SMNVEV (reference sequence). CDR3 length: 13 amino acids. The V gene lost 2 bases and the J gene lost 2 bases, with 4 bases spanning the gap. CDR3 in DNA: TGTGCCAGCAGTTTAGGGGCTGGAAACACCATATATTTT. The encoded protein is CASSLGAGNTIYF.

The chain links TRBV7-7 to TRBJ2-1, with TRBD2 matching over 11 bases. V lost 3 bases to trimming and J lost 1 base; unmatched junction nucleotides: 8. Germline V gene lookup returns CDR1 SSHAT and CDR2 FNYEAQ (reference sequence). This CDR3 region has 18 residues. The CDR3 DNA follows: TGTGCCAGCAGCTTTGGGACTAGCGGCCTTTCATCCTACAATGAGCAGTTCTTC. Protein: CASSFGTSGLSSYNEQFF. Variable domain in full (rest from reference TRBV7-7 and TRBJ2-1): GAGVSQSPRYKVTKRGQDVTLRCDPISSHATLYWYQQALGQGPEFLTYFNYEAQPDKSGLPSDRFSAERPEGSISTLTIQRTEQRDSAMYRCASSFGTSGLSSYNEQFFGPGTRLTVL.

The gene calls are TRBV28 and TRBJ1-3, with D possibly TRBD1 on 5 matching bases. Germline values: CDR1 MDHEN, CDR2 SYDVKM. The ends were cut back, 3 bases at V and 0 bases at J, with 15 bases in the middle. There are 17 residues in the CDR3. Here the CDR3 reads CASSFVVKGISGNTIYF. The CDR3 bases are TGTGCCAGCAGTTTCGTAGTAAAGGGGATCTCTGGAAACACCATATATTTT.

The chain joins TRBV28 to TRBJ2-7, with D uncertain. The CDR3 covers 15 residues. The germline V gene has CDR1 MDHEN and CDR2 SYDVKM. V lost 5 bases to trimming and J lost 5 bases, with 19 bases between them. CDR3 residues: CASSPSSFSNDEQYF. The CDR3 DNA follows: TGTGCCAGCAGTCCAAGTTCCTTCTCGAACGACGAGCAGTACTTC.

This chain links TRBV11-3 with TRBJ2-2, with 10 bases lining up with TRBD2. The CDR3 extends over 16 amino acids. V gave up 5 bases and J gave up 2 bases; unmatched junction bases: 5. From germline, CDR1 is SGHNT and CDR2 YENEEA. The DNA of the CDR3 is TGTGCCAGCAGCCACGGACTAGCGGTCAACACCGGGGAGCTGTTTTTT. Residues: CASSHGLAVNTGELFF. Full variable domain (remainder filled in from reference TRBV11-3 and TRBJ2-2): EAGVVQSPRYKIIEKKQPVAFWCNPISGHNTLYWYLQNLGQGPELLIRYENEEAVDDSQLPKDRFSAERLKGVDSTLKIQPAELGDSAVYLCASSHGLAVNTGELFFGEGSRLTVL.

This chain connects TRBV11-3 to TRBJ2-4; perhaps TRBD2 as D (6 bases). This CDR3 comprises 17 residues. Trimming took 0 bases from V and 1 from J, leaving 13 bases between them. Germline assignment: CDR1 SGHNT and CDR2 YENEEA. The CDR3 here is CASSLDRGSGAKNIQYF. The CDR3 coding sequence is TGTGCCAGCAGCTTAGATCGGGGGAGTGGGGCCAAAAACATTCAGTACTTC.

The CDR3 region has the DNA TGTGCCTACCAAGGCGCCGGGGAGCTGTTTTTT. Its protein is CAYQGAGELFF. The J gene is TRBJ2-2, the V gene TRBV30; D gene uncertain. Looked up from germline, CDR1 is GTSNPN and CDR2 is SVGIG (reference sequence). The V and J ends lost 7 bases and 6 bases respectively, with 9 bases between them. The CDR3 has 11 amino acids. Drawing the rest from reference TRBV30 and TRBJ2-2, the complete variable domain is SQTIHQWPATLVQPVGSPLSLECTVEGTSNPNLYWYRQAAGRGLQLLFYSVGIGQISSEVPQNLSASRPQDRQFILSSKKLLLSDSGFYLCAYQGAGELFFGEGSRLTVL.

In nucleotides, the CDR3 is TGTGCCATCCTTCGCGGGGGTAGCGGGGCCTACAATGAGCAGTTCTTC. This gives the protein CAILRGGSGAYNEQFF. The chain links TRBV10-3 to TRBJ2-1; 8 nucleotides line up with TRBD2. V shed 8 bases, J shed 2 bases, and the junction held 11 bases outside the gene matches. Germline loops: CDR1 ENHRY, CDR2 SYGVKD. This CDR3 comprises 16 residues.